These T cell receptor beta chains were read from a single sample in a study of cytomegalovirus exposure and HLA in healthy donors. Profiling relied on immunoSEQ multiplex PCR, and the TCRdb table lists in-frame clones only, not all of them. Its listing shows about 60,000 clones. Sequenced sample: PBMCs. The receptor source for this set is a boy aged 5-17 years in good health and CMV-seronegative. Each CDR3 is given with its conserved first and last residue. The D gene is left open where the match is weak. Expanded clones get a size class; other rows say once, few or many, or leave the size out.

J	V	D	size	DNA	CDR3
TRBJ2-1	TRBV19	TRBD2	medium-sized	TGTGCCAGTAGGCCGGGGGGCTCCTACAATGAGCAGTTCTTC	CASRPGGSYNEQFF
TRBJ1-3	TRBV10-3	-	-	TGTGCCATCAGTGAGTCTGCAGGGCTAAACACCATATATTTT	CAISESAGLNTIYF
TRBJ1-5	TRBV10-1	-	-	TGCGCCAGCAGTGTCGGACTAAATCAGCCCCAGCATTTT	CASSVGLNQPQHF
TRBJ1-2	TRBV4-2	-	-	TGTGCCAGCAGCCAAGGGTCAGATATCTATGGCTACACCTTC	CASSQGSDIYGYTF
TRBJ2-1	TRBV25-1	-	-	TGTGCCAGCAGTGAATTGGACAGGGAGGGCCCAGAAAACAATGAGCAGTTCTTC	CASSELDREGPENNEQFF
TRBJ1-5	TRBV25-1	-	-	TGTGCCAGCAGAGGGACACCGAGCAATCAGCCCCAGCATTTT	CASRGTPSNQPQHF
TRBJ2-7	TRBV1	-	-	TGCACCAGCAGCCAAGAGATCGGACGGCGGGCCTACGAGCAGTACTTC	CTSSQEIGRRAYEQYF
TRBJ2-2	TRBV9	TRBD2	-	TGTGCCAGCAGCGCCCGACTAGCGGGGTTTCAGGAGCTGTTTTTT	CASSARLAGFQELFF
TRBJ1-1	TRBV29-1	-	-	TGCAGCGCCTGTATTTGGAACACTGAAGCTTTCTTT	CSACIWNTEAFF
TRBJ2-1	TRBV30	TRBD2	-	TGTGCCTGGAGGGAATTCCTAGCGGGGGGTTACTCCTACAATGAGCAGTTCTTC	CAWREFLAGGYSYNEQFF
TRBJ2-4	TRBV19	-	-	TGTGCCAGTAGCGACGGACTAGCCAAAAACATTCAGTACTTC	CASSDGLAKNIQYF
TRBJ2-3	TRBV4-3	TRBD2	-	TGCGCCAGCAGCCAGGGAAGCGGGAGTAGTGAAGATACGCAGTATTTT	CASSQGSGSSEDTQYF
TRBJ2-5	TRBV7-2	TRBD2	-	TGTGCCAGCAGCTTAGTAGCGGGAGGGGGGGAGACCCAGTACTTC	CASSLVAGGGETQYF
TRBJ1-5	TRBV5-1	-	-	TGCGCCAGCAGCCCCGAGGGAGGGGTAAGTCAGCCCCAGCATTTT	CASSPEGGVSQPQHF
TRBJ2-7	TRBV6-5	-	-	TGTGCCAGCAGTTACTCCCCTTCCGCGTCGCGCGAGCAGTACTTC	CASSYSPSASREQYF
TRBJ2-5	TRBV7-3	TRBD2	-	TGTGCCAGCAGCTTAACGTCATCTAGCGGGAGTTACCAGTACTTC	CASSLTSSSGSYQYF
TRBJ1-1	TRBV19	TRBD1	-	TGTGCCAGTAGCCTATTAACAGGGGGTGGGGACACTGAAGCTTTCTTT	CASSLLTGGGDTEAFF
TRBJ2-5	TRBV11-2	-	-	TGTGCCAGCAGCTTTCGGACAGACCAGGGAGAGACCCAGTACTTC	CASSFRTDQGETQYF
TRBJ2-2	TRBV6-5	TRBD1	-	TGTGCCAGCAGTTACGACAGGGCCCGCACCGGGGAGCTGTTTTTT	CASSYDRARTGELFF
TRBJ2-7	TRBV5-1	TRBD2	-	TGCGCCAGCAGCGTCTCTAGCGGGAGCTTCAACGAGCAGTACTTC	CASSVSSGSFNEQYF
TRBJ2-1	TRBV5-1	TRBD1	-	TGCGCCAGCAGCTTTGGACAGGGGGCCGGAATGGTGAATGAGCAGTTCTTC	CASSFGQGAGMVNEQFF
TRBJ2-7	TRBV19	TRBD1	-	TGTGCCAGTAGTGCTTCAGGGGGCTACGAGCAGTACTTC	CASSASGGYEQYF
TRBJ1-2	TRBV25-1	-	-	TGTGCCAGCAGTGATGTTCAGGCGTCCGGGGTGGGCTACACCTTC	CASSDVQASGVGYTF
TRBJ2-7	TRBV19	-	-	TGTGCCAGTAGTGTCCCGACTAGGCTCGAGCAGTACTTC	CASSVPTRLEQYF
TRBJ1-4	TRBV6-5	-	-	TGTGCCAGCAGCAGGGCAGGGGATAATGAAAAACTGTTTTTT	CASSRAGDNEKLFF
TRBJ2-3	TRBV29-1	TRBD2	-	TGCAGCGTGGGCGGACTAGCGGGCACAGATACGCAGTATTTT	CSVGGLAGTDTQYF
TRBJ1-1	TRBV7-2	TRBD1	-	TGTGCCAGCAGCTTAGAGACAGGGCGCAACACTGAAGCTTTCTTT	CASSLETGRNTEAFF
TRBJ2-2	TRBV7-9	-	-	TGTGCCAGCACCTCACCGGGGGGCCCAGGGGAGCTGTTTTTT	CASTSPGGPGELFF
TRBJ2-5	TRBV7-2	-	-	TGTGCCAGCAGCTACAACTACAACCAAGAGACCCAGTACTTC	CASSYNYNQETQYF
TRBJ2-2	TRBV11-3	TRBD2	-	TGTGCCAGCAGCCGCGGACTAGCGGGGGGCCTGAACACCGGGGAGCTGTTTTTT	CASSRGLAGGLNTGELFF
TRBJ2-1	TRBV7-9	TRBD2	-	TGTGCCAGCAGCCCTCTGGGGACGGGAGGAATCTACAATGAGCAGTTCTTC	CASSPLGTGGIYNEQFF
TRBJ2-5	TRBV7-9	-	-	TGTGCCATTCCGGGGGTCGGGGAGACCCAGTACTTC	CAIPGVGETQYF
TRBJ1-2	TRBV28	-	-	TGTGCCAGCCGGGCCCCTGAGGGCTATGGCTACACCTTC	CASRAPEGYGYTF
TRBJ2-2	TRBV7-6	TRBD2	-	TGTGCCAGCAGCCCGGGACTAGCGGGAACCGGGGAGCTGTTTTTT	CASSPGLAGTGELFF
TRBJ2-1	TRBV2	-	-	TGTGCCAGCCTGGAAGGGGTGCGGCCGGGAGATGAGCAGTTCTTC	CASLEGVRPGDEQFF
TRBJ1-1	TRBV7-6	-	-	TGTGCCAGCAGCTCGATTGAAGGCGGAGCCTCCGCTTTCTTT	CASSSIEGGASAFF
TRBJ1-4	TRBV5-1	-	-	TGCGCCAGCAGTAGCATCGGGGGGGCTGGCGAAAAACTGTTTTTT	CASSSIGGAGEKLFF
TRBJ2-1	TRBV30	-	-	TGTGCCTGGAGTGGACTCCGCGCTAGCAGTCATGAGCAGTTCTTC	CAWSGLRASSHEQFF
TRBJ1-4	TRBV2	TRBD1	-	TGTGCCAGCAGCGTTCTCACGGGACAGGCTGATGAAAAACTGTTTTTT	CASSVLTGQADEKLFF
TRBJ1-2	TRBV28	-	-	TGTGCCAGCAGTTTAGAGGCGGCCGGACTGCCCTATGGCTACACCTTC	CASSLEAAGLPYGYTF
TRBJ1-5	TRBV27	-	-	TGTGCCAGCAGTTTATCGGAGATTCAGCCCCAGCATTTT	CASSLSEIQPQHF
TRBJ2-7	TRBV18	-	-	TGTGCCAGCTCATCTAGAAATAGCTCCTACGAGCAGTACTTC	CASSSRNSSYEQYF
TRBJ1-1	TRBV6-5	-	-	TGTGCCAGCAGTTATGGGCAGCCGAACACTGAAGCTTTCTTT	CASSYGQPNTEAFF
TRBJ2-7	TRBV5-6	-	-	TGTGCCAGCAGCTTGGGTGACAGCATATGGGGCGAGCAGTACTTC	CASSLGDSIWGEQYF
TRBJ1-4	TRBV6-5	-	-	TGTGCCAGCAGTTCCAGGGGATTAGGTGAAAAACTGTTTTTT	CASSSRGLGEKLFF
TRBJ2-2	TRBV7-9	-	-	TGTGCCAGCAGCCAAGGAGGGGGGGCAGCGAACACCGGGGAGCTGTTTTTT	CASSQGGGAANTGELFF
TRBJ2-5	TRBV29-1	TRBD1	-	TGCAGCGTTGAAACAGGGGAAGATGAGACCCAGTACTTC	CSVETGEDETQYF
TRBJ2-6	TRBV2	TRBD1	-	TGTGCCAGCAGTGAAGCGACAGGGTTATCTGGGGCCAACGTCCTGACTTTC	CASSEATGLSGANVLTF
TRBJ1-5	TRBV6-5	-	-	TGTGCCAGCAGCCCCACCGGGAGCAATCAGCCCCAGCATTTT	CASSPTGSNQPQHF
TRBJ1-4	TRBV30	TRBD1	-	TGTGCCTCTCCGGGACAGAGGGAGGAAAAACTGTTTTTT	CASPGQREEKLFF
TRBJ2-3	TRBV25-1	TRBD2	-	TGTGCCAGCAGTCAAAGTACTAGCGGGAAGGGATCTTTT	CASSQSTSGKGSF
TRBJ2-7	TRBV20-1	TRBD1	-	TGCAGTGCTGAAAACAGGGGCGAGCAGTACTTC	CSAENRGEQYF